The 26 T cell receptor beta chains presented below share a single source sample, sequenced in a study of control samples from healthy donors and cancer patients. The repertoire was sequenced with immunoSEQ multiplex PCR; TCRdb's copy has only in-frame clones and lacks some. This sample carries 120,000 or so clones, over 80% of them seen once, and the ten largest clones take approximately 0.58%. The source material was PBMCs. The receptors here all came from a man older than 75 with head and neck cancer.

This clone was picked up a small number of times. J is TRBJ2-5 and V is TRBV30; a weak D match, TRBD1 (5 bases). Between the trimmed V and J ends, which lost 2 bases and 1 base, there was a span of 11 bases. The CDR3 totals 14 residues. Germline lookup yields CDR1 GTSNPN and CDR2 SVGIG (reference sequence). The CDR3 nucleotides are TGTGCCTGGAGTCAGCACAGGATCCAAGAGACCCAGTACTTC. This encodes CAWSQHRIQETQYF.

The chain combines TRBV2 with TRBJ2-2, with 8 bases fitting TRBD1. After removal of 4 bases from V and 3 bases from J, the junction contained 4 bases not matched to a gene. Per the germline V gene, CDR1 is SNHLY and CDR2 is FYNNEI. The CDR3 contains 15 residues. CDR3 amino acids: CASSGQGAYTGELFF. DNA for the CDR3: TGTGCCAGCAGTGGGCAGGGGGCGTACACCGGGGAGCTGTTTTTT.

The rearrangement links TRBV11-2 to TRBJ1-1, with TRBD1 as a possible D gene (6 bases). The CDR3 spans 16 residues. Germline V lookup: CDR1 SGHAT, CDR2 FQNNGV. V lost 0 bases and J lost 7, with 18 bases in between. The CDR3 here is CASSLDGGGPRFEAFF. The CDR3, as DNA: TGTGCCAGCAGCTTAGATGGTGGGGGGCCCCGATTTGAAGCTTTCTTT.

V and J are TRBV3-1 (or the pseudogene TRBV3-2) and TRBJ1-2; weak D call: TRBD1 (5 bases). CDR1 and CDR2 from the germline V gene are LGHDT and YNNKEL (reference sequence). The V and J ends lost 1 base and 3 bases respectively, with 9 bases between them. The CDR3 length is 14 residues. The DNA of the CDR3 is TGTGCCAGCAGCCAAGGGAGGGGAGACTATGGCTACACCTTC. The encoded protein is CASSQGRGDYGYTF.

The CDR3 bases are TGTGCCTCTTCGAATAATCCAGGCCGAACCTACGAGCAGTACTTC. It yields the protein CASSNNPGRTYEQYF. The rearrangement joins TRBV19 to TRBJ2-7; no reliable D call. The CDR3 runs 15 residues. V gave up 11 bases and J gave up 2 bases, with 22 bases separating them. Germline CDR1 is LNHDA and CDR2 is SQIVND (reference sequence). Looking up the rest from reference TRBV19 and TRBJ2-7 gives the full variable domain: DGGITQSPKYLFRKEGQNVTLSCEQNLNHDAMYWYRQDPGQGLRLIYYSQIVNDFQKGDIAEGYSVSREKKESFPLTVTSAQKNPTAFYLCASSNNPGRTYEQYFGPGTRLTVT.

The chain combines TRBV6-5 with TRBJ1-3; D remains unclear. V shed 0 bases and J shed 0 bases, with 6 bases lying between them. CDR1 is MNHEY and CDR2 is SVGAGI in the germline V gene. The CDR3 is made up of 15 amino acids. CDR3 DNA: TGTGCCAGCAGTTACTCCTGGATCTCTGGAAACACCATATATTTT. It yields the protein CASSYSWISGNTIYF.

V is TRBV6-5 and J is TRBJ2-3; 7 bases fit TRBD2. The V and J ends lost 5 bases and 3 bases, in that order; junction bases with no gene match: 5. The V gene's germline CDR1 is MNHEY and CDR2 SVGAGI. This CDR3 comprises 14 residues. CDR3 region: CASSTREATDTQYF. CDR3 DNA sequence: TGTGCCAGCAGTACCCGGGAGGCAACAGATACGCAGTATTTT.

As concerns this clone: Other DNA sequences in the same sample also yield this CDR3. This chain uses TRBV30 with TRBJ1-2; D not resolved. The ends were cut back, 2 bases at V and 5 bases at J, with 6 bases in the middle. Per germline, CDR1 GTSNPN and CDR2 SVGIG (reference sequence). This CDR3 contains 11 residues. In DNA form, the CDR3 reads TGTGCCTGGAGTCGAAATTATGGCTACACCTTC. This codes for CAWSRNYGYTF.

This sequence joins TRBV5-1 and TRBJ2-5, with D tentatively TRBD1 or TRBD2 (5 bases each). Per germline, CDR1 SGHRS and CDR2 YFSETQ. The ends were cut back, 2 bases at V and 2 bases at J, with 10 bases in the middle. The CDR3 consists of 14 residues. The DNA for the CDR3 is TGCGCCAGCAGCTTAGGGGACGGTCAAGAGACCCAGTACTTC. Its protein product is CASSLGDGQETQYF.

The chain joins TRBV4-1 to TRBJ1-4; TRBD1 matches 11 bases. Per germline, CDR1 MGHRA and CDR2 YSYEKL. Trimming at V came to 3 bases and at J to 7 bases, leaving 4 bases not matched to a gene. The CDR3 extends over 15 amino acids. CDR3 nucleotides: TGCGCCAGCAGCCACTCCGGGACAGGGGGTGAAAAACTGTTTTTT. It yields the protein CASSHSGTGGEKLFF.

V and J are TRBV7-8 and TRBJ2-1; 7 bases are a match to TRBD2. Germline V gene data show CDR1 as SGHVS and CDR2 as FQNEAQ. J was trimmed by 5 bases and V by 5 bases; bases with no gene match: 15. The CDR3 is 17 amino acids. CDR3 sequence (DNA): TGTGCCAGCAGCCGGATACTCTTCGGGGCGGGGGACAATGAGCAGTTCTTC. Amino acid sequence: CASSRILFGAGDNEQFF.

The chain combines TRBV6-1 with TRBJ2-1, with no clear D. Looked up from germline, CDR1 is MNHNS and CDR2 is SASEGT. Trimming removed 2 bases from V and 2 bases from J, with 10 bases in between. The CDR3 length is 15 residues. Written as DNA, the CDR3 is TGTGCCAGCAGTGAAAGAGTTACGACCTACAATGAGCAGTTCTTC. It yields the protein CASSERVTTYNEQFF.

This sequence joins TRBV19 and TRBJ2-3; D is unclear. The V and J ends lost 7 bases and 2 bases respectively, with 10 bases between them. The CDR3 has 13 residues. Looked up from germline, CDR1 is LNHDA and CDR2 is SQIVND (reference sequence). CDR3: CASTSPLTDTQYF. The CDR3, as DNA: TGTGCCAGTACCTCTCCCCTCACAGATACGCAGTATTTT.

The chain employs TRBV25-1 and TRBJ1-4; 8 positions match TRBD1. This CDR3 contains 15 residues. V lost 6 bases to trimming and J lost 7 bases; unmatched junction nucleotides: 10. Germline CDR1 and CDR2: MGHDK and SYGVNS. This CDR3 reads CASSDDRGPGEKLFF. The CDR3 DNA follows: TGTGCCAGCAGCGACGACAGGGGTCCGGGTGAAAAACTGTTTTTT.

The chain uses TRBV10-3 and TRBJ2-5; D is unresolved. Trimming took off 3 bases at V and 5 bases at J, with 10 bases between the two ends. This CDR3 contains 13 residues. CDR1 ENHRY and CDR2 SYGVKD come from the germline V gene. The CDR3 loop reads CAISEGNRETQYF. In nucleotides, the CDR3 is TGTGCCATCAGTGAAGGCAACCGGGAGACCCAGTACTTC.

This chain uses TRBV7-2 with TRBJ2-7; tentatively, D is TRBD2 (6 bases). Trimming took off 5 bases at V and 0 bases at J, with 23 bases between the two ends. The CDR3 covers 18 residues. CDR1 SGHTA and CDR2 FQGNSA come from the germline V gene. The CDR3 loop is CASSIWGVGGSSSYEQYF. As DNA, the CDR3 is TGTGCCAGCAGCATATGGGGGGTGGGCGGATCAAGCTCCTACGAGCAGTACTTC.

J is TRBJ1-5 and V is TRBV4-3, with 8 bases lining up with TRBD1. The V segment lost 4 bases and the J segment 0 bases; nucleotides outside the gene matches: 2. The CDR3 is made up of 15 amino acids. Germline-derived CDR1 and CDR2 are LGHNA and YSLEER. The chain's CDR3 is CASSRDRGSNQPQHF. The CDR3 DNA follows: TGCGCCAGCAGCCGAGACAGGGGTAGCAATCAGCCCCAGCATTTT.

V is TRBV7-9 and J is TRBJ2-1, with 7 bases lining up with TRBD2. V trimming: 3 bases; J trimming: 5 bases; junction bases outside the gene matches: 7. Germline CDR1 is SEHNR and CDR2 is FQNEAQ (reference sequence). The CDR3 is 15 amino acids. The CDR3 DNA sequence: TGTGCCAGCAGCTTCGGCGGGAGCGTCGACAATGAGCAGTTCTTC. Translation: CASSFGGSVDNEQFF.

Of note for this clone: The germline gene is not matched at one end of the junction; a read error may be the cause. V gene TRBV27 combines with J gene TRBJ2-2, with D perhaps TRBD1 (5 bases). The CDR3 contains 13 residues. Germline values: CDR1 MNHEY, CDR2 SMNVEV (reference sequence). The CDR3 reads CASSVSGTGELFF. The CDR3 DNA sequence: TGTGCCAGCAGTGTATCAGGGACCGGGGAGCTGTTTTTT.

This clone was observed once. The chain carries TRBV7-2 and TRBJ1-2; D not resolved. V was cut by 5 bases and J by 4 bases, with 14 bases left in between. Per germline, CDR1 SGHTA and CDR2 FQGNSA. This CDR3 comprises 14 residues. The CDR3, as DNA: TGTGCCAGCAGCGCTCACCCGGGGAGCTATGGCTACACCTTC. It codes for CASSAHPGSYGYTF.

The genes are TRBV6-5 and TRBJ2-6; the match to TRBD1 covers 9 bases. Trimming removed 6 bases from V and 4 bases from J; junction bases left unmatched: 4. Germline loops: CDR1 MNHEY, CDR2 SVGAGI. The CDR3 runs 15 residues. This chain's CDR3 is CASRQGAGGANVLTF. DNA of the CDR3: TGTGCCAGCAGACAGGGGGCGGGCGGGGCCAACGTCCTGACTTTC.

The gene calls are TRBV14 and TRBJ2-1; 8 bases are a match to TRBD2. J was trimmed by 0 bases and V by 3 bases; bases with no gene match: 7. CDR1 SGHDN and CDR2 FVKESK come from the germline V gene. The CDR3 spans 17 residues. CDR3 bases: TGTGCCAGCAGCCAGAGCCTACTAGCGGTCTCCTACAATGAGCAGTTCTTC. Its protein is CASSQSLLAVSYNEQFF.

The chain is built from TRBV10-2 and TRBJ2-3, with 8 bases fitting TRBD2. Per the germline V gene, CDR1 is WSHSY and CDR2 is SAAADI. J gave up 4 bases and V 11 bases, and 11 bases lay outside the gene matches. This CDR3 has 14 residues. This CDR3 is CASEAGVRPDTQYF. DNA of the CDR3: TGCGCCTCCGAAGCGGGGGTCCGCCCAGATACGCAGTATTTT.

The rearrangement links TRBV12-3 or TRBV12-4 to TRBJ1-2, with a tentative D call TRBD1 (5 bases). Between the trimmed V and J ends, which lost 7 bases and 4 bases, there was a span of 10 bases. The CDR3 runs to 12 residues. In nucleotides, the CDR3 is TGTGCCAGCACCCAGGGTGGCTATGGCTACACCTTC. Protein: CASTQGGYGYTF.

The chain combines TRBV5-1 with TRBJ1-2, with TRBD1 identical over 11 bases. The germline V gene encodes CDR1 SGHRS and CDR2 YFSETQ. Trimming removed 6 bases from V and 2 bases from J; junction bases left unmatched: 6. The CDR3 is made up of 15 amino acids. CDR3 residues: CASTGQGGSNYGYTF. The DNA of the CDR3 is TGCGCCAGCACGGGACAGGGGGGAAGCAACTATGGCTACACCTTC.

The rearrangement joins TRBV4-3 to TRBJ2-4, with D possibly matching TRBD2 (6 bases). CDR3 length: 15 residues. CDR1 and CDR2 from the germline V gene are LGHNA and YSLEER. V shed 0 bases and J shed 3 bases, with 9 bases lying between them. Written as DNA, the CDR3 is TGCGCCAGCAGCCAAGACGGCGGGATCAAAAACATTCAGTACTTC. It codes for CASSQDGGIKNIQYF.